The clone carrying this T cell receptor beta chain has at least ten counts. Its target is unknown. The data were taken from a study of T cell repertoires in cytomegalovirus infection. Findings of the study overall: CMV carriers having the relevant HLA were flagged by cumulative public TCR beta family frequency. In two of eight donors, the top clonotype was HLA-C-restricted CMV-specific.

One entry per CDR3 protein, called by TCRdb with MiXCR from the reads. The table includes almost 300,000 distinct CDR3 sequences, around 10% detected once. This CDR3 is 15 amino acids long. Germline V gives CDR1 MGHRA, CDR2 YSYEKL. Trimming took 0 bases from V and 3 from J; bases not matched to a gene: 4. The chain is built from TRBV4-1 and TRBJ2-7, with 8 bases identical to TRBD2. This sequence originates from a human donor in good health (CMV status not recorded). Some clones in this sample may be carry-over from other donors' samples. The sequenced sample was PBMCs. CDR3 protein: CASSQEDLAGYEQYF. The CDR3 DNA reads as TGCGCCAGCAGCCAAGAGGATCTAGCGGGCTACGAGCAGTACTTC.